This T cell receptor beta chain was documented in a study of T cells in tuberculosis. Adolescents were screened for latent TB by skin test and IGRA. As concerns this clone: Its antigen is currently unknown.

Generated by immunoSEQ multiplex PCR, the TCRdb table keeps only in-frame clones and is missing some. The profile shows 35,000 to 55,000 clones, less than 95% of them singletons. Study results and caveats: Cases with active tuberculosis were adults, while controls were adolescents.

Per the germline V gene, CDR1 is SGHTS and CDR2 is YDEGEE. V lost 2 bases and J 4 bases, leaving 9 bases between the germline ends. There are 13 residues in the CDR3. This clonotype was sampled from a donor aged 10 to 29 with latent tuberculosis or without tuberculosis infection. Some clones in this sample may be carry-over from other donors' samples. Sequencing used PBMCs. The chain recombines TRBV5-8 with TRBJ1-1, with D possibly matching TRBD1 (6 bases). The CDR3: CASSLTGITEAFF. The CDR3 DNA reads TGTGCCAGCAGCTTAACAGGGATCACTGAAGCTTTCTTT.